What follows are 26 T cell receptor beta chains derived from one specimen sequenced in a study of early T cells in non-severe SARS-CoV-2 infection. TCRdb called the 5' RACE reads again in MiXCR, with one record for every CDR3 protein. The sample contains about 80,000 distinct CDR3 sequences, 11% to 15% of which appear only once. The sequenced material came from whole blood. These receptors were taken from an adult who was a healthcare worker with PCR-confirmed SARS-CoV-2 infection or an uninfected control (not recorded which).

The rearrangement uses TRBV3-1 and TRBJ1-2; tentatively, D is TRBD1 (5 bases). The CDR3 sequence is 12 residues long. Trimming removed 0 bases from V and 7 bases from J, with 6 bases in between. Germline lookup yields CDR1 LGHDT and CDR2 YNNKEL (reference sequence). DNA of the CDR3: TGTGCCAGCAGCCAAGACAGGGCTGGCTACACCTTC. It is translated as CASSQDRAGYTF.

The chain employs TRBV5-1 and TRBJ2-3; the D gene is possibly TRBD2 (5 bases). The CDR3 consists of 11 residues. V was trimmed by 4 bases and J by 8 bases, leaving 8 bases between them. CDR1 and CDR2 from the germline V gene are SGHRS and YFSETQ. CDR3 residues: CASSPAVTQYF. CDR3 nucleotides: TGCGCCAGCAGCCCAGCGGTTACGCAGTATTTT. Full variable domain (rest looked up from reference TRBV5-1 and TRBJ2-3): KAGVTQTPRYLIKTRGQQVTLSCSPISGHRSVSWYQQTPGQGLQFLFEYFSETQRNKGNFPGRFSGRQFSNSRSEMNVSTLELGDSALYLCASSPAVTQYFGPGTRLTVL.

This clonotype was detected many times. The chain carries TRBV9 and TRBJ2-1; 7 bases are shared with TRBD1. The V gene's germline CDR1 is SGDLS and CDR2 YYNGEE. The J segment lost 0 bases and the V segment lost 3 bases, leaving 12 bases of the junction unmatched. The CDR3 consists of 18 residues. CDR3 DNA: TGTGCCAGCAGCGCTCACGCAGGGGGAGCCGGCTCCTACAATGAGCAGTTCTTC. Amino acid sequence: CASSAHAGGAGSYNEQFF. Supplemented by reference TRBV9 and TRBJ2-1, the full variable domain reads DSGVTQTPKHLITATGQRVTLRCSPRSGDLSVYWYQQSLDQGLQFLIQYYNGEERAKGNILERFSAQQFPDLHSELNLSSLELGDSALYFCASSAHAGGAGSYNEQFFGPGTRLTVL.

The CDR3 DNA reads TGTGCCAGCAGTGATAAAGGGGGTTACAACACTGAAGCTTTCTTT. Translated: CASSDKGGYNTEAFF. The gene calls are TRBV6-1 and TRBJ1-1; TRBD1 might be the D (6 bases). CDR3 size: 15 residues. Deletions cut 3 bases from V and 2 bases from J, with 13 bases between. Germline CDR1 and CDR2: MNHNS and SASEGT.

This chain links TRBV28 with TRBJ1-3; D gene uncertain. CDR1 is MDHEN and CDR2 is SYDVKM in the germline V gene. Deletions cut 3 bases from V and 3 bases from J, with 3 bases between. The CDR3 spans 12 residues. The chain's CDR3 is CASSFGGNTIYF. DNA for the CDR3: TGTGCCAGCAGTTTCGGTGGAAACACCATATATTTT.

This clonotype was seen a handful of times. The rearrangement uses TRBV12-3 or TRBV12-4 and TRBJ1-1, with D perhaps TRBD1 (6 bases). V shed 8 bases and J shed 7 bases, with 14 bases lying between them. The CDR3 is made up of 12 amino acids. CDR3 amino acids: CASATGSGEAFF. CDR3 sequence (DNA): TGTGCCAGCGCTACAGGGTCTGGTGAAGCTTTCTTT.

The V call is TRBV6-2 or TRBV6-3, the J call TRBJ1-2; D not resolved. The V gene's germline CDR1 is MNHEY and CDR2 SVGEGT. CDR3 length equals 15 residues. V lost 6 bases and J 0 bases, leaving 14 bases between the germline ends. The CDR3 DNA follows: TGTGCCAGCAGCAACGGTGTCGGACCTAACTATGGCTACACCTTC. It codes for CASSNGVGPNYGYTF.

This chain links TRBV6-4 with TRBJ2-6, with TRBD1 matching over 12 bases. CDR1 and CDR2 from the germline V gene are MRHNA and SNTAGT. J lost 10 bases, V lost 3 bases, and 7 bases had no gene match. This CDR3 has 16 amino acids. This CDR3 reads CASSEVGTGGANVLTF. CDR3 DNA: TGTGCCAGCAGTGAAGTGGGGACAGGGGGCGCGAACGTCCTGACTTTC.

This clonotype was detected only a few times. This sequence joins TRBV21-1 and TRBJ2-1; the D call in the table, TRBD1, was not verified against the DNA. TRBV21-1 is a documented pseudogene. The CDR3 loop spans 17 amino acids. CDR3 nucleotides: TGTGCCAGCAGCTTAGGACAGGGTCCACTTAATATGGATGAGCAGTTCTTC. Amino acids: CASSLGQGPLNMDEQFF.

This clonotype was counted a few times. The CDR3 nucleotides are TGCAGCGTTGAAAGGACAGATACGCAGTATTTT. Translation gives CSVERTDTQYF. The chain joins TRBV29-1 to TRBJ2-3; D unclear. Germline V gives CDR1 SQVTM, CDR2 ANQGSEA. CDR3 size: 11 residues. Trimming left V 2 bases short and J 3 bases short, with 3 bases between.

The rearrangement uses TRBV9 and TRBJ2-1; D is perhaps TRBD1 (5 bases). The V end lost 0 bases, the J end lost 2 bases, and 15 bases lay between the germline ends. The CDR3 is 17 amino acids. Germline CDR1 SGDLS, CDR2 YYNGEE. The CDR3 loop is CASSVELMGPTYNEQFF. CDR3 sequence (DNA): TGTGCCAGCAGCGTAGAGTTAATGGGGCCTACCTACAATGAGCAGTTCTTC.

V gene TRBV4-1 combines with J gene TRBJ2-7, with 9 bases identical to TRBD1. V lost 2 bases, J lost 2 bases, and 10 bases stayed unmatched. CDR1 is MGHRA, CDR2 YSYEKL, per germline. There are 17 residues in the CDR3. The CDR3 DNA reads TGCGCCAGCAGCCAACCCTCGGACAGGGGCCAACCCTACGAGCAGTACTTC. It translates to CASSQPSDRGQPYEQYF.

This clonotype was detected ten times or more. This chain connects TRBV10-3 to TRBJ2-1, with unresolved D. The ends were cut back, 6 bases at V and 2 bases at J, with 14 bases in the middle. Germline assignment: CDR1 ENHRY and CDR2 SYGVKD. CDR3 length: 15 amino acids. Here the CDR3 reads CAIRSSEATYNEQFF. CDR3 sequence (DNA): TGTGCCATCAGGTCTTCCGAGGCTACCTACAATGAGCAGTTCTTC.

This sequence joins TRBV19 and TRBJ2-7; possible D gene TRBD1, 6 bases. From germline, CDR1 is LNHDA and CDR2 SQIVND (reference sequence). Deletions cut 4 bases from V and 2 bases from J, with 18 bases between. The CDR3 loop spans 16 amino acids. The DNA of the CDR3 is TGTGCCAGTAGTAGAATCCTGACAGGTCCCACCTACGAGCAGTACTTC. The encoded protein is CASSRILTGPTYEQYF.

V is TRBV10-3 and J is TRBJ1-1; D might be TRBD1 (6 bases). V lost 6 bases and J 4 bases, leaving 12 bases between the germline ends. CDR1 ENHRY and CDR2 SYGVKD come from the germline V gene. The CDR3 contains 13 residues. The CDR3 loop reads CAIRIKGGTEAFF. DNA for the CDR3: TGTGCCATCAGGATTAAAGGGGGCACTGAAGCTTTCTTT.

This clonotype has more than one count but fewer than ten. The V and J genes are TRBV11-2 and TRBJ1-3; tentatively, D is TRBD1 (5 bases). CDR1 is SGHAT and CDR2 is FQNNGV in the germline V gene. The germline V and J ends were trimmed by 2 bases and 6 bases, with 11 bases remaining between them. CDR3 length: 14 amino acids. The CDR3 region is CASSLSGPLNTIYF. The CDR3, as DNA: TGTGCCAGCAGCTTATCGGGACCGTTAAACACCATATATTTT.

The chain joins TRBV12-3 or TRBV12-4 to TRBJ2-5; D is uncertain. Trimming took 3 bases from V and 2 from J, leaving 4 bases between them. The CDR3 runs 12 residues. The CDR3 sequence is CASSLKQETQYF. Here the CDR3 DNA reads TGTGCCAGCAGTTTGAAACAAGAGACCCAGTACTTC.

The CDR3 region is CASSLRADLAAFF. Here the CDR3 DNA reads TGTGCCAGCAGCTTAAGGGCTGACCTGGCAGCTTTCTTT. This chain joins TRBV11-3 and TRBJ1-1; no clear D. From germline, CDR1 is SGHNT and CDR2 YENEEA. CDR3 size: 13 residues. The V end lost 2 bases, the J end lost 10 bases, and 14 bases lay between the germline ends.

This clonotype was detected many times. This chain joins TRBV11-2 and TRBJ2-1, with D uncertain. Germline V gives CDR1 SGHAT, CDR2 FQNNGV. V lost 0 bases to trimming and J lost 4 bases, with 4 bases between them. The CDR3 has 13 residues. The CDR3 bases are TGTGCCAGCAGCTTAGACCGTTACAATGAGCAGTTCTTC. Residues: CASSLDRYNEQFF.

This clonotype was detected a few times. The chain carries TRBV29-1 and TRBJ2-7; D remains ambiguous. CDR3 length equals 14 residues. Trimming left V 4 bases short and J 1 base short, with 14 bases between. Germline V CDR1 and CDR2: SQVTM, ANQGSEA. The CDR3 region is CSVAGGRNSYEQYF. In DNA, the CDR3 is TGCAGCGTTGCCGGCGGACGGAATTCCTACGAGCAGTACTTC.

This clonotype has a handful of counts. The gene calls are TRBV12-3 or TRBV12-4 and TRBJ1-2, with a possible D match to TRBD1 (6 bases). The CDR3 length is 15 residues. V lost 5 bases and J lost 8, with 21 bases in between. The CDR3 loop is CASSARGALLWGYTF. Here the CDR3 DNA reads TGTGCCAGCAGTGCAAGGGGGGCCCTATTGTGGGGCTACACCTTC.

In this sample, this clonotype turned up a few times. The chain combines TRBV29-1 with TRBJ2-7; 7 nucleotides agree with TRBD1. The CDR3 consists of 12 residues. The V gene's germline CDR1 is SQVTM and CDR2 ANQGSEA. V trimming: 4 bases; J trimming: 2 bases; junction bases outside the gene matches: 2. In DNA form, the CDR3 reads TGCAGCGTTGCACAGGGGACCTACGAGCAGTACTTC. Protein sequence: CSVAQGTYEQYF.

This clonotype was recorded at least ten times. V usage is TRBV6-2 or TRBV6-3 and J usage is TRBJ1-5; D perhaps matches TRBD1 (5 bases). The CDR3 extends over 14 amino acids. V lost 2 bases and J 9 bases, leaving 14 bases between the germline ends. From germline, CDR1 is MNHEY and CDR2 SVGEGT. CDR3 DNA: TGTGCCAGCAGTTACGACGGACAAGCGTGGCCCCAGCATTTT. This encodes CASSYDGQAWPQHF.

The rearrangement links TRBV20-1 to TRBJ1-5; TRBD1 matches 9 bases. The CDR3 covers 15 residues. V shed 5 bases, J shed 0 bases, and the junction held 5 bases outside the gene matches. CDR1 is DFQATT, CDR2 SNEGSKA, per germline (reference sequence). The CDR3 region is CSAYGTGRSNQPQHF. The CDR3 DNA follows: TGCAGTGCTTATGGGACAGGGCGTAGCAATCAGCCCCAGCATTTT.

The chain couples TRBV5-1 to TRBJ1-2, with unresolved D. Germline CDR1 SGHRS, CDR2 YFSETQ. CDR3 size: 14 residues. V was trimmed by 7 bases and J by 4 bases, leaving 17 bases between them. The CDR3 DNA is TGCGCCAGCTCTAACCCTGGTGAACTCTATGGCTACACCTTC. Translating gives CASSNPGELYGYTF.

J is TRBJ1-5 and V is TRBV20-1, with D unresolved. The CDR3 has 15 residues. CDR1 and CDR2 from the germline V gene are DFQATT and SNEGSKA (reference sequence). V was shortened by 0 bases and J by 1 base, with 10 bases between the two germline ends. The CDR3, as DNA: TGCAGTGCTAGAGAGATCGGGTTAAGCAATCAGCCCCAGCATTTT. This gives the protein CSAREIGLSNQPQHF.